What follows is one T cell receptor (beta chain) and its context. The antigen remains undetermined. As for time point: new active TB diagnosis, blood taken before or within 7 days of starting treatment. Confirmation came from sputum smear and/or culture positivity for M. tuberculosis. Trimming left V 6 bases short and J 3 bases short, with 9 bases between. The CDR3 spans 12 residues. Looked up from germline, CDR1 is SNHLY and CDR2 is FYNNEI. This record comes from a study of T cells in tuberculosis. Study-level information: In South Africa, adults with active tuberculosis were compared with IGRA-negative and latently infected IGRA-positive adolescents. Overall study findings and caveats: GMM-specific TCRs were nearer to active tuberculosis alpha repertoires, suggesting expansion.

TCRdb keeps only in-frame clones here, not all; method: immunoSEQ multiplex PCR. The sample has 5,000 or so clones; around 98% are singletons. This clonotype was sampled from an adult with tuberculosis. Material: PBMCs, obtained at tuberculosis diagnosis. The chain employs TRBV2 and TRBJ2-7, with D perhaps TRBD1 (6 bases). The CDR3 region has the DNA TGTGCCAGCAGGGACAGCTACTACGAGCAGTACTTC. This sequence encodes CASRDSYYEQYF.